Sequencing of this TCR beta chain was carried out in a study of T-cell reconstitution after alpha-beta-depleted transplantation in children. Findings and caveats of the study: Newly produced T cells mostly provided counts and TCRbeta diversity after one year, as hyperexpanded clones declined. Surviving thymic progenitors and recipient T cells were the source of high TCRbeta diversity at day 60 in some patients. It was reported that alpha-beta T cells came from several hundred expanded graft clones (about two months after transplant).

CDR3 length equals 15 residues. The germline V gene has CDR1 KGHSH and CDR2 LQKENI. Trimming pared 2 bases from V and 2 bases from J, leaving 11 bases between. Unique molecular identifiers tagged the TCRbeta library. A single record per CDR3 protein comes from TCRdb applying MiXCR to the PCR reads. The sample holds under 750,000 distinct CDR3 sequences; 20% to 25% are singletons and the top ten take 11% to 15%. Regarding this clonotype: No antigen is known for it.

This sample comprised PBMCs, mostly from graft donor cells, obtained 360 days after TCRalphabeta/CD19-depleted stem cell transplant. The chain links TRBV18 to TRBJ2-3; no clear D. This sequence was found in a boy less than two years old who had a stem cell transplant for acute myeloid leukemia, so the T cells may come from the graft donor. This CDR3 reads CASSPGMTYTDTQYF. CDR3 bases: TGTGCCAGCTCACCAGGGATGACTTACACAGATACGCAGTATTTT.